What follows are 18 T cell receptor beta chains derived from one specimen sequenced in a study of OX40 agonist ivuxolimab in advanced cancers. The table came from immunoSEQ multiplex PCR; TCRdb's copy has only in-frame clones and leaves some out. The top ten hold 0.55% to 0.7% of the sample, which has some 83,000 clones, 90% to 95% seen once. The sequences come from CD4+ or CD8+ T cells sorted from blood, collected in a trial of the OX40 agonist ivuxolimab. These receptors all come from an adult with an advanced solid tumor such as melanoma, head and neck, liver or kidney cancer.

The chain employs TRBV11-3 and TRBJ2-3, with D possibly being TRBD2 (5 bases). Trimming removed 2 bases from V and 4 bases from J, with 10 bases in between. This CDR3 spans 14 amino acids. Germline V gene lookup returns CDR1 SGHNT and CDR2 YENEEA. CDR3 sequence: CASSLSGVSDTQYF. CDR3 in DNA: TGTGCCAGCAGCTTAAGCGGAGTATCAGATACGCAGTATTTT. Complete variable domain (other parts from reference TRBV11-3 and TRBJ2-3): EAGVVQSPRYKIIEKKQPVAFWCNPISGHNTLYWYLQNLGQGPELLIRYENEEAVDDSQLPKDRFSAERLKGVDSTLKIQPAELGDSAVYLCASSLSGVSDTQYFGPGTRLTVL.

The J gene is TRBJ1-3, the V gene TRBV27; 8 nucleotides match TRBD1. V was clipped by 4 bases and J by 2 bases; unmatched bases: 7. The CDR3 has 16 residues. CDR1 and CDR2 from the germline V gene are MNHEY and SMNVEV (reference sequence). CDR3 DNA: TGTGCCAGCAGTTCCCAGGGGGCGCTGGCTGGAAACACCATATATTTT. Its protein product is CASSSQGALAGNTIYF.

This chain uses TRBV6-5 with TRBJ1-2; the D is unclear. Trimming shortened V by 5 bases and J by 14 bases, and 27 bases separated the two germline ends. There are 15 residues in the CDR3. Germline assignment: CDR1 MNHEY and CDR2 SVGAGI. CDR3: CASSPRRGGETNWTF. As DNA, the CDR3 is TGTGCCAGCAGTCCCCGCCGGGGTGGGGAGACTAACTGGACCTTC.

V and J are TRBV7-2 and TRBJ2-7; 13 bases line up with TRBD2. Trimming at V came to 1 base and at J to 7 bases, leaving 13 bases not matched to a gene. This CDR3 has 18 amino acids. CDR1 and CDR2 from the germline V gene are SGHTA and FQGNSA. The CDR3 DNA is TGTGCCAGCAGCTTAGGGGGGGCGGGGACTAGCGGGACCAGAGAGCAGTACTTC. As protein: CASSLGGAGTSGTREQYF.

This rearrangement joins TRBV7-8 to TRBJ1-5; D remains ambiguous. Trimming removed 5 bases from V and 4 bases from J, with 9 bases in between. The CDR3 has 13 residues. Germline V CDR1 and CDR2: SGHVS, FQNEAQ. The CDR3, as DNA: TGTGCCAGCAGCCGTGGCCTTAATCAGCCCCAGCATTTT. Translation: CASSRGLNQPQHF.

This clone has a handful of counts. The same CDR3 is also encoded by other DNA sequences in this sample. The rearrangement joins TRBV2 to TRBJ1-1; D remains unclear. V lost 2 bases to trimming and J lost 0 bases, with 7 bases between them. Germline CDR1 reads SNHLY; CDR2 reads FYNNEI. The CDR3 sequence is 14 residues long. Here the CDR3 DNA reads TGTGCCAGCAGTGAAAACCGATTGAACACTGAAGCTTTCTTT. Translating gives CASSENRLNTEAFF.

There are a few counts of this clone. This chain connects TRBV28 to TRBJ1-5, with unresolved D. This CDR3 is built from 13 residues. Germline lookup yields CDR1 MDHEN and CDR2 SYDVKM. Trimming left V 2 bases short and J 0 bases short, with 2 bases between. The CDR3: CASSLNSNQPQHF. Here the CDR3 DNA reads TGTGCCAGCAGTTTAAATAGCAATCAGCCCCAGCATTTT.

The CDR3 DNA reads TGTGCCAGCAGAGCTGACAGGAACACTGAAGCTTTCTTT. Translated: CASRADRNTEAFF. This chain connects TRBV27 to TRBJ1-1; tentative D call: TRBD1 (5 bases). V shed 6 bases and J shed 1 base, with 9 bases lying between them. The germline V gene encodes CDR1 MNHEY and CDR2 SMNVEV (reference sequence). The CDR3 has 13 amino acids.

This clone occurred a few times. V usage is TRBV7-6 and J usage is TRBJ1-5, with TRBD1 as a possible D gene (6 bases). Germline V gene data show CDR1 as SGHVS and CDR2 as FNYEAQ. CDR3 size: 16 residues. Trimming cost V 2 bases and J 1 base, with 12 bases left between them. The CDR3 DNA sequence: TGTGCCAGCAGCTTATCATCAGGGGCAAGCAATCAGCCCCAGCATTTT. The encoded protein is CASSLSSGASNQPQHF.

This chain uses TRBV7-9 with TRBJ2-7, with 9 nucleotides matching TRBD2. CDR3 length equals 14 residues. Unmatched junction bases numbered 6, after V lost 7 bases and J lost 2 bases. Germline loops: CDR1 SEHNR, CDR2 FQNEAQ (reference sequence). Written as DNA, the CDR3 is TGTGCCAGCAACAGTAGCGGGAGCCCCTACGAGCAGTACTTC. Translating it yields CASNSSGSPYEQYF.

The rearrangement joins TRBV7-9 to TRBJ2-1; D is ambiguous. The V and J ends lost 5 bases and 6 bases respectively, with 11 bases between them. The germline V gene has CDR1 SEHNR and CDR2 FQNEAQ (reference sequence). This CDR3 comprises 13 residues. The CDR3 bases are TGTGCCAGCAGCCCGCAGACGGGCAATGAGCAGTTCTTC. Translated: CASSPQTGNEQFF.

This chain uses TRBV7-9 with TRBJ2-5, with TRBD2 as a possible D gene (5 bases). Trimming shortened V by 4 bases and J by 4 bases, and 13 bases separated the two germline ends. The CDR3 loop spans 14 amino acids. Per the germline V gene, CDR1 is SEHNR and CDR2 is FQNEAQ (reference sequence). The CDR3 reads CASSSTHSVETQYF. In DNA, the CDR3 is TGTGCCAGCAGCTCTACGCATAGCGTAGAGACCCAGTACTTC.

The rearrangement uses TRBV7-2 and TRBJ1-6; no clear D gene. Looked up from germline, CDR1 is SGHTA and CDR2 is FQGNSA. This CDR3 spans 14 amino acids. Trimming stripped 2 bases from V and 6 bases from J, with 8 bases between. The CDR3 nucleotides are TGTGCCAGCAGCTTACCGACAATTAATTCACCCCTCCACTTT. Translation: CASSLPTINSPLHF.

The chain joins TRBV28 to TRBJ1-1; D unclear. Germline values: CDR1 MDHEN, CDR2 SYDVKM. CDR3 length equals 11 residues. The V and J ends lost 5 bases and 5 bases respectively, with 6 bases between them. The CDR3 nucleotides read TGTGCCAGCAGTGGAGGGACTGAAGCTTTCTTT. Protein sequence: CASSGGTEAFF. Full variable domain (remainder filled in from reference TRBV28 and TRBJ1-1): DVKVTQSSRYLVKRTGEKVFLECVQDMDHENMFWYRQDPGLGLRLIYFSYDVKMKEKGDIPEGYSVSREKKERFSLILESASTNQTSMYLCASSGGTEAFFGQGTRLTVV.

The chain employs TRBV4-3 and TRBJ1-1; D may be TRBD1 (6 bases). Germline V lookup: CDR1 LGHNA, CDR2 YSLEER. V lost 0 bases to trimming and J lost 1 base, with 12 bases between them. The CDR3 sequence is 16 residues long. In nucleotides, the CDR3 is TGCGCCAGCAGCCAAGACCCCTTGGGACAGAACACTGAAGCTTTCTTT. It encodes CASSQDPLGQNTEAFF.

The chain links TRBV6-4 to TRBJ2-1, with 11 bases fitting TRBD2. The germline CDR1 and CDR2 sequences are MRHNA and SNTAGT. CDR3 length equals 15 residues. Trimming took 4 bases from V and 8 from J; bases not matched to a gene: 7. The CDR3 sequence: CASSATSGTFHEQFF. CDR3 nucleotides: TGTGCCAGCAGTGCGACTAGCGGGACGTTCCATGAGCAGTTCTTC.

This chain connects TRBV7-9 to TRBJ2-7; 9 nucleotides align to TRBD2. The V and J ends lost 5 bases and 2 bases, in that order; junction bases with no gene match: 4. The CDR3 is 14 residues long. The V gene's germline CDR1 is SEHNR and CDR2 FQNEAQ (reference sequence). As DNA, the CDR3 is TGTGCCAGCAGCCCCTGGACTAGCGCCTACGAGCAGTACTTC. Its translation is CASSPWTSAYEQYF.

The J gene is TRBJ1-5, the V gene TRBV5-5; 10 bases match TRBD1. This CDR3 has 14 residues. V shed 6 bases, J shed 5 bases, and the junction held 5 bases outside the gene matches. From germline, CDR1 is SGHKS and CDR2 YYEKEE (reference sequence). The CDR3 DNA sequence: TGTGCCAGCACCCGAGGGACAGGGGATCAGCCCCAGCATTTT. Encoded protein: CASTRGTGDQPQHF.